This T cell receptor beta chain was captured by sequencing in a study of regulatory T cells. Findings and caveats of the study: Hydrophobic residues at CDR3 positions 6 and 7 were enriched in conventional CD4+ T cells of CD3G-deficient patients. Regulatory T cells showed the strongest V-J pair restriction and V/J gene skewing among patient repertoires.

Amplification used 52 TRBV primers and 13 TRBJ primers. The protocol was immunoSEQ multiplex PCR, while the TCRdb copy is restricted to in-frame clones and leaves out a portion. The table has tens of thousands of clones, 93% seen once. V was clipped by 1 base and J by 2 bases, with 9 bases between them. The CDR3 loop spans 16 amino acids. Germline values: CDR1 MNHNS, CDR2 SASEGT. As concerns this clone: Antigen specificity is unknown.

CD4+ T cells were divided by sorting: CD25-high CD127-low Tregs, CD25-low CD127-high conventional cells. The gene calls are TRBV6-1 and TRBJ2-6; D remains ambiguous. The sample was conventional CD4+ T cells sorted from blood. The clonotype originates from a child aged 2 to 10 with CD3G deficiency. CDR3 coding DNA: TGTGCCAGCAGTGAAGTGGGCTACACTGGGGCCAACGTCCTGACTTTC. This translates into CASSEVGYTGANVLTF.